These 17 T cell receptor beta chains originate from one sample sequenced in a study of cytomegalovirus exposure and HLA in healthy donors. PCR employed 60 Vbeta and 13 Jbeta primers. Clones were read by immunoSEQ multiplex PCR, and TCRdb kept only the in-frame ones, dropping some. The table counts some 75,000 clones; about 0.83% lies in the top ten. Sequenced sample: PBMCs. These receptor sequences come from a boy aged 5 to 17 in good health and CMV-seronegative.

Here the CDR3 reads CASSDRGPRYGYTF. Written as DNA, the CDR3 is TGTGCCAGCAGTGATAGGGGGCCCCGCTATGGCTACACCTTC. The chain has TRBV2 and TRBJ1-2, with TRBD1 matching 7 bases. After removal of 3 bases from V and 4 bases from J, the junction contained 5 bases not matched to a gene. The CDR3 is 14 amino acids. Germline CDR1 and CDR2: SNHLY and FYNNEI.

The chain is built from TRBV2 and TRBJ2-7; 7 bases align to TRBD1. This CDR3 contains 14 residues. J gave up 3 bases and V 5 bases, and 7 bases lay outside the gene matches. Germline V gene data show CDR1 as SNHLY and CDR2 as FYNNEI. The DNA for the CDR3 is TGTGCCAGCAGTTTCGCCGGGACAGACTACGAGCAGTACTTC. It is translated as CASSFAGTDYEQYF.

The rearrangement uses TRBV28 and TRBJ1-2; 7 bases are shared with TRBD1. There are 16 residues in the CDR3. Trimming took 2 bases from V and 2 from J; bases not matched to a gene: 8. Germline CDR1 is MDHEN and CDR2 is SYDVKM. As DNA, the CDR3 is TGTGCCAGCAGTTTAATTGCCTCGGGACAGAACTATGGCTACACCTTC. Its translation: CASSLIASGQNYGYTF.

The gene calls are TRBV6-1 and TRBJ2-5; TRBD2 aligns across 14 bases. V was pared by 3 bases and J by 5 bases, with 8 bases of the junction left unmatched. Germline CDR1 is MNHNS and CDR2 is SASEGT. This CDR3 is built from 17 residues. CDR3 amino acids: CASSEVGTSGRQETQYF. CDR3 sequence (DNA): TGTGCCAGCAGTGAGGTGGGGACTAGCGGGAGACAGGAGACCCAGTACTTC.

This rearrangement joins TRBV19 to TRBJ2-3; 8 nucleotides align to TRBD2. Unmatched junction bases numbered 11, after V lost 7 bases and J lost 2 bases. The CDR3 sequence is 16 residues long. CDR1 and CDR2 from the germline V gene are LNHDA and SQIVND (reference sequence). CDR3 sequence (DNA): TGTGCCAGTAACCACCTGGCGCGGGGGGACACAGATACGCAGTATTTT. Translating gives CASNHLARGDTDTQYF.

J is TRBJ2-7 and V is TRBV11-3; 8 positions match TRBD2. Germline V gene lookup returns CDR1 SGHNT and CDR2 YENEEA. The V segment lost 4 bases and the J segment 3 bases; nucleotides outside the gene matches: 11. The CDR3 is made up of 16 amino acids. The DNA for the CDR3 is TGTGCCAGCAGCTCCAGGGGTAGCGGGATAGACTACGAGCAGTACTTC. Translated: CASSSRGSGIDYEQYF.

This chain links TRBV23-1 with TRBJ2-2, with 8 bases aligning to TRBD1. TRBV23-1 is reported as an ORF; its role is uncertain. The CDR3 is 18 residues long. J gave up 2 bases and V 3 bases, and 11 bases lay outside the gene matches. This CDR3 is CASSHRARQGINTGELFF. The CDR3 region has the DNA TGCGCCAGCAGTCACCGGGCTCGACAGGGGATTAACACCGGGGAGCTGTTTTTT.

The CDR3 sequence: CASSLTGGADTQYF. The CDR3 DNA is TGTGCCAGCAGCTTAACCGGGGGTGCAGATACGCAGTATTTT. The chain recombines TRBV7-9 with TRBJ2-3, with a tentative D call TRBD2 (6 bases). The CDR3 totals 14 residues. Per germline, CDR1 SEHNR and CDR2 FQNEAQ (reference sequence). V lost 2 bases to trimming and J lost 4 bases, with 10 bases between them.

This chain links TRBV4-3 with TRBJ2-7; unclear D gene. CDR3 length: 14 amino acids. Germline V gives CDR1 LGHNA, CDR2 YSLEER. V was pared by 3 bases and J by 3 bases, with 12 bases between. The CDR3 loop reads CASSHSYDHYEQYF. The CDR3, as DNA: TGCGCCAGCAGCCATAGCTACGATCACTACGAGCAGTACTTC.

The chain has TRBV2 and TRBJ2-7; TRBD2 agrees at 10 bases. CDR3 length: 15 amino acids. Germline loops: CDR1 SNHLY, CDR2 FYNNEI. Unmatched junction bases numbered 4, after V lost 5 bases and J lost 0 bases. The CDR3 loop is CASSRTSGASYEQYF. CDR3 nucleotide sequence: TGTGCCAGCAGTCGGACTAGCGGCGCCTCCTACGAGCAGTACTTC.

The chain has TRBV5-1 and TRBJ2-5; TRBD2 aligns across 7 bases. V trimming: 0 bases; J trimming: 5 bases; junction bases outside the gene matches: 7. The CDR3 has 15 residues. Germline V CDR1 and CDR2: SGHRS, YFSETQ. The CDR3 loop reads CASSLASGSGETQYF. The CDR3 coding sequence is TGCGCCAGCAGCTTGGCTAGCGGCAGCGGGGAGACCCAGTACTTC.

The chain links TRBV7-9 to TRBJ2-7; possibly TRBD2 for D (6 bases). CDR3 length: 18 amino acids. V was clipped by 4 bases and J by 0 bases, with 22 bases between them. The germline V gene has CDR1 SEHNR and CDR2 FQNEAQ (reference sequence). CDR3 nucleotide sequence: TGTGCCAGCAGCTCAAAAGCCTGGATAGCGGATAGCTCCTACGAGCAGTACTTC. Its protein product is CASSSKAWIADSSYEQYF.

The chain employs TRBV2 and TRBJ1-6; D is possibly TRBD1 (6 bases). The CDR3 runs 13 residues. Germline CDR1 is SNHLY and CDR2 is FYNNEI. Trimming cost V 6 bases and J 3 bases, with 6 bases left between them. CDR3 protein: CASRTGYNSPLHF. CDR3 coding DNA: TGTGCCAGCAGGACAGGCTATAATTCACCCCTCCACTTT.

The chain links TRBV30 to TRBJ1-6; D might be TRBD1 (5 bases). Trimming cost V 1 base and J 7 bases, with 14 bases left between them. Germline CDR1 is GTSNPN and CDR2 is SVGIG (reference sequence). There are 15 residues in the CDR3. This CDR3 is CAWSGRVFYNSPLHF. CDR3 bases: TGTGCCTGGAGTGGCAGGGTGTTCTACAATTCACCCCTCCACTTT.

The chain carries TRBV7-3 and TRBJ2-6, with D maybe TRBD1 (5 bases). This CDR3 region has 17 residues. V was shortened by 3 bases and J by 0 bases, with 12 bases between the two germline ends. Germline V gene data show CDR1 as SGHTA and CDR2 as FQGTGA. The CDR3 nucleotides are TGTGCCAGCAGCTTGACAGACGGTTACTCTGGGGCCAACGTCCTGACTTTC. This codes for CASSLTDGYSGANVLTF. The full variable domain, completed using reference TRBV7-3 and TRBJ2-6, is GAGVSQTPSNKVTEKGKYVELRCDPISGHTALYWYRQSLGQGPEFLIYFQGTGAADDSGLPNDRFFAVRPEGSVSTLKIQRTERGDSAVYLCASSLTDGYSGANVLTFGAGSRLTVL.

The genes are TRBV20-1 and TRBJ1-2, with a weak D call TRBD1 (5 bases). Germline V gene sequence: CDR1 DFQATT, CDR2 SNEGSKA (reference sequence). V lost 3 bases and J lost 5, with 7 bases in between. This CDR3 region has 11 residues. The DNA for the CDR3 is TGCAGTGCTAGGGAGGGGTATGGCTACACCTTC. It yields the protein CSAREGYGYTF.

The chain carries TRBV19 and TRBJ2-3, with D maybe TRBD1 (5 bases). Per germline, CDR1 LNHDA and CDR2 SQIVND (reference sequence). The CDR3 consists of 15 residues. Trimming removed 6 bases at V and 2 bases at J, with 15 bases between. The CDR3, as DNA: TGTGCCAGTAGGCTCGGCCAGGGCCTCACAGATACGCAGTATTTT. Translated: CASRLGQGLTDTQYF.